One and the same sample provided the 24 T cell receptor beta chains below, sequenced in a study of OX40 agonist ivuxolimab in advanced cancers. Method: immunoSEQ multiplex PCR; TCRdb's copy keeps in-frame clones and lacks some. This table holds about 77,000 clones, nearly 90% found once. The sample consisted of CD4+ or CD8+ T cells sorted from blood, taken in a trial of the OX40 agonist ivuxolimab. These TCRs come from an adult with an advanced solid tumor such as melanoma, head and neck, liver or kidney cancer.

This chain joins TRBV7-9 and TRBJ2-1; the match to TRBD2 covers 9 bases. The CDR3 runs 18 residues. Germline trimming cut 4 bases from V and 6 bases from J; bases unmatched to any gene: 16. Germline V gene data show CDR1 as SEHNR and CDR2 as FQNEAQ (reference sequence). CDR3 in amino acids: CASSSLGLALRHRNEQFF. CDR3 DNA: TGTGCCAGCAGCTCCTTAGGACTAGCGCTGAGGCACCGCAATGAGCAGTTCTTC.

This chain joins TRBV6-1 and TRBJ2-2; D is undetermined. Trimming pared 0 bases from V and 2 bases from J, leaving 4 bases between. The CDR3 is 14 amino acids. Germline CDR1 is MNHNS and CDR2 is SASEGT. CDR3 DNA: TGTGCCAGCAGTGAAGCACGAAACACCGGGGAGCTGTTTTTT. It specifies CASSEARNTGELFF.

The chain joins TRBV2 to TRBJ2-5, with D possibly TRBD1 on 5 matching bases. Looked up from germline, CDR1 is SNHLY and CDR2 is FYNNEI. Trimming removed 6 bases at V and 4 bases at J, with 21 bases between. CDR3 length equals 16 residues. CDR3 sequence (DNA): TGTGCCAGCAGGACTGTAGGGGCAGAGAGAGGAGAGACCCAGTACTTC. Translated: CASRTVGAERGETQYF.

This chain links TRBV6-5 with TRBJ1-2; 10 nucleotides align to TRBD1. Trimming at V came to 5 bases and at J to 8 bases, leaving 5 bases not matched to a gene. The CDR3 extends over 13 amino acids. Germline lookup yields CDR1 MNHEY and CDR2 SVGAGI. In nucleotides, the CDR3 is TGTGCCAGCAGTAAGACAGGGGGCGCCGGCTACACCTTC. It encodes CASSKTGGAGYTF.

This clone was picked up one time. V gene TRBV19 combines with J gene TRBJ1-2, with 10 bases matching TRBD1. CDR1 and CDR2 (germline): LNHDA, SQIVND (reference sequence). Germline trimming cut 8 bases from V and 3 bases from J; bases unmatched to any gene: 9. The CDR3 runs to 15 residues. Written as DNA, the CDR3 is TGTGCCAGTGCCACGCAAGGGACAGGGGACTATGGCTACACCTTC. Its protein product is CASATQGTGDYGYTF.

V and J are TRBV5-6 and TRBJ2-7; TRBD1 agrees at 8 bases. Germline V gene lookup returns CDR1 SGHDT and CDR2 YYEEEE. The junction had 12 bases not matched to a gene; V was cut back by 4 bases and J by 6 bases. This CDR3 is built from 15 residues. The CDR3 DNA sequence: TGTGCCAGCAGCCGGCTGGACAGGGATGTCACCGAGCAGTACTTC. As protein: CASSRLDRDVTEQYF.

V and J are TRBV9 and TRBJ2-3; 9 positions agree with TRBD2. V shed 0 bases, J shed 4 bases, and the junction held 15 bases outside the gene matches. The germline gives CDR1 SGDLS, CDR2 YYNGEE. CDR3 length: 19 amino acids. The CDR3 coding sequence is TGTGCCAGCAGCGTAGTCCCTGGGCGGCTAGCGGGATTTTCAGATACGCAGTATTTT. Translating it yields CASSVVPGRLAGFSDTQYF.

This chain's CDR3 is CASRQGRENIQYF. The CDR3, as DNA: TGTGCCAGCAGACAGGGGCGCGAAAACATTCAGTACTTC. The V and J genes are TRBV6-5 and TRBJ2-4, with 7 bases lining up with TRBD1. The CDR3 consists of 13 residues. CDR1 is MNHEY, CDR2 SVGAGI, per germline. J lost 5 bases, V lost 6 bases, and 4 bases had no gene match.

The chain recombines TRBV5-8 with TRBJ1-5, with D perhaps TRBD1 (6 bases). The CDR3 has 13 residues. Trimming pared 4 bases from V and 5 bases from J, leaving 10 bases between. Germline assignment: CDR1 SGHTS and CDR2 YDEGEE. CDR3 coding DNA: TGTGCCAGCAGCCTAAACAGGGATCAGCCCCAGCATTTT. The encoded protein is CASSLNRDQPQHF. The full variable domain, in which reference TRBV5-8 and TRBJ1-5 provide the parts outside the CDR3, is EAGVTQSPTHLIKTRGQQATLRCSPISGHTSVYWYQQALGLGLQFLLWYDEGEERNRGNFPPRFSGRQFPNYSSELNVNALELEDSALYLCASSLNRDQPQHFGDGTRLSIL.

DNA for the CDR3: TGCGCCAGCAGCTTGGCCCCTCGACTGATGAACACTGAAGCTTTCTTT. It yields the protein CASSLAPRLMNTEAFF. The rearrangement uses TRBV5-1 and TRBJ1-1; D gene uncertain. This CDR3 comprises 16 residues. Germline V CDR1 and CDR2: SGHRS, YFSETQ. V lost 0 bases to trimming and J lost 0 bases, with 12 bases between them. Based on the CDR3 plus reference TRBV5-1 and TRBJ1-1, the full variable domain is KAGVTQTPRYLIKTRGQQVTLSCSPISGHRSVSWYQQTPGQGLQFLFEYFSETQRNKGNFPGRFSGRQFSNSRSEMNVSTLELGDSALYLCASSLAPRLMNTEAFFGQGTRLTVV.

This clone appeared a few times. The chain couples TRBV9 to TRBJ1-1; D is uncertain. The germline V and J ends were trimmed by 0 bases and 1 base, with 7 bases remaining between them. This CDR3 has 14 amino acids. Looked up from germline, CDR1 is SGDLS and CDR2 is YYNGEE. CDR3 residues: CASSVVVPNTEAFF. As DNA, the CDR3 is TGTGCCAGCAGCGTAGTCGTACCGAACACTGAAGCTTTCTTT. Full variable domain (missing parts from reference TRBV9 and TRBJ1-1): DSGVTQTPKHLITATGQRVTLRCSPRSGDLSVYWYQQSLDQGLQFLIQYYNGEERAKGNILERFSAQQFPDLHSELNLSSLELGDSALYFCASSVVVPNTEAFFGQGTRLTVV.

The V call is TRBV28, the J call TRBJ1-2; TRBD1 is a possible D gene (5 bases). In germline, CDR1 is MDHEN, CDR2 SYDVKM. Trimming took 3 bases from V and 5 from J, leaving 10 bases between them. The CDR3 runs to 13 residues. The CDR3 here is CASSLAGRYGYTF. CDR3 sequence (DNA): TGTGCCAGCAGTTTGGCAGGGCGTTATGGCTACACCTTC.

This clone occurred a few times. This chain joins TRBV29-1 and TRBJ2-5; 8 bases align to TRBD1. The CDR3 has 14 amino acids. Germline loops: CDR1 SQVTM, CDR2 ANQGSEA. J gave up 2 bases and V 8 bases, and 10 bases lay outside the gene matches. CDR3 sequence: CSSWSRGRQETQYF. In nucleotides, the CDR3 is TGCAGCTCATGGAGCAGGGGGCGACAAGAGACCCAGTACTTC. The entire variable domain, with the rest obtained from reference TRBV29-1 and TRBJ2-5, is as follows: SAVISQKPSRDICQRGTSLTIQCQVDSQVTMMFWYRQQPGQSLTLIATANQGSEATYESGFVIDKFPISRPNLTFSTLTVSNMSPEDSSIYLCSSWSRGRQETQYFGPGTRLLVL.

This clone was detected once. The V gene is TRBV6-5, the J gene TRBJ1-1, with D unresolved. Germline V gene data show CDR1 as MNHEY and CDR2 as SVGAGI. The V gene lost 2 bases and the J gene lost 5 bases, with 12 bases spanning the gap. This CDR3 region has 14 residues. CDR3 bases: TGTGCCAGCAGTTACGAGGGCAGGACGACTGAAGCTTTCTTT. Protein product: CASSYEGRTTEAFF.

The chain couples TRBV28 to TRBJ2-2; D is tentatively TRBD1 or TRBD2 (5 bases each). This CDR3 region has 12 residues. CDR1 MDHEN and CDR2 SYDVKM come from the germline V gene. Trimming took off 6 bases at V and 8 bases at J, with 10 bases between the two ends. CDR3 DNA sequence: TGTGCCAGCAGACTGGGACCGGGGGAGCTGTTTTTT. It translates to CASRLGPGELFF.

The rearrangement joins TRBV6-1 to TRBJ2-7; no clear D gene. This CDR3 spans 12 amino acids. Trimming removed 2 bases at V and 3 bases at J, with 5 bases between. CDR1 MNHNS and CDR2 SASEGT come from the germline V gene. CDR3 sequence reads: CASSETFYEQYF. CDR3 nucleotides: TGTGCCAGCAGTGAAACTTTCTACGAGCAGTACTTC.

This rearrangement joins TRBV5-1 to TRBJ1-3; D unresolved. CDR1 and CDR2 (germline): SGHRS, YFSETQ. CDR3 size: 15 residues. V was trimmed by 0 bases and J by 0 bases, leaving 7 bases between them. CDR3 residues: CASSLEGPSGNTIYF. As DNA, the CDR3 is TGCGCCAGCAGCTTGGAGGGCCCCTCTGGAAACACCATATATTTT.

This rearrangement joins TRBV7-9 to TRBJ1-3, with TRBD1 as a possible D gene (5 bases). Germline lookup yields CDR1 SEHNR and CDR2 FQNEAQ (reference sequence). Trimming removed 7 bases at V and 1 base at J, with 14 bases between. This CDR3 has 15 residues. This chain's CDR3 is CASNHQGSSGNTIYF. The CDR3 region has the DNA TGTGCCAGCAACCACCAGGGTTCTTCTGGAAACACCATATATTTT.

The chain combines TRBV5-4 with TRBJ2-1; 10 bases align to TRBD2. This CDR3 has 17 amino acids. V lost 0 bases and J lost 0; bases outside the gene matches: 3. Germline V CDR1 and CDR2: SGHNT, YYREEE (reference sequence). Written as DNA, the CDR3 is TGTGCCAGCAGCTTGGGGGCTAGCGGGAGCTCCTACAATGAGCAGTTCTTC. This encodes CASSLGASGSSYNEQFF. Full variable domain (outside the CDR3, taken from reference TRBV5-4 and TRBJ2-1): ETGVTQSPTHLIKTRGQQVTLRCSSQSGHNTVSWYQQALGQGPQFIFQYYREEENGRGNFPPRFSGLQFPNYSSELNVNALELDDSALYLCASSLGASGSSYNEQFFGPGTRLTVL.

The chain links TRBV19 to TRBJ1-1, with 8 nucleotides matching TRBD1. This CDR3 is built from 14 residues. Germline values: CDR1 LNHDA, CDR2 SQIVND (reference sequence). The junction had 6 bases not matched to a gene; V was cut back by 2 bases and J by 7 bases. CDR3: CASSITGGSGEAFF. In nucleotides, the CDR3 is TGTGCCAGTAGTATAACAGGGGGATCGGGTGAAGCTTTCTTT.

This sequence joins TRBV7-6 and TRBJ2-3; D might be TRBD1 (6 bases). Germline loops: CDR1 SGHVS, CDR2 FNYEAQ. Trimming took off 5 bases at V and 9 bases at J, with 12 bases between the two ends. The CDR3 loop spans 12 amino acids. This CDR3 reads CASSGRDITQYF. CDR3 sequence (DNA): TGTGCCAGCAGCGGTAGGGACATCACGCAGTATTTT.

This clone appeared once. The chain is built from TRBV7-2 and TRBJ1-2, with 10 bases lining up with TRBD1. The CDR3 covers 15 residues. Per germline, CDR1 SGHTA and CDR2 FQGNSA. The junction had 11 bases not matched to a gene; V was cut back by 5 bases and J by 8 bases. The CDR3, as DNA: TGTGCCAGCAGCCGCGTGGGACAGGGGACAGGAGGCTACACCTTC. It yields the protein CASSRVGQGTGGYTF.

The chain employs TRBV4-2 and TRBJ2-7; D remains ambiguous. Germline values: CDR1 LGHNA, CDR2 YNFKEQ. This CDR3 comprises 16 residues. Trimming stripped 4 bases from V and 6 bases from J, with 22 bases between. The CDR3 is CASSPRVARFSVEQYF. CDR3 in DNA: TGTGCCAGCAGCCCCCGGGTAGCTAGGTTCTCGGTCGAGCAGTACTTC.

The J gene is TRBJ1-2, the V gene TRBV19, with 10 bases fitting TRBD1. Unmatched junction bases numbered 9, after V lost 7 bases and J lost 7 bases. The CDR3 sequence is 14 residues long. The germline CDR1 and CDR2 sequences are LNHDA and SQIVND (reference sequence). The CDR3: CASTPPGQGGGYTF. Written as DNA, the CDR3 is TGTGCCAGTACCCCCCCCGGACAGGGGGGTGGCTACACCTTC.